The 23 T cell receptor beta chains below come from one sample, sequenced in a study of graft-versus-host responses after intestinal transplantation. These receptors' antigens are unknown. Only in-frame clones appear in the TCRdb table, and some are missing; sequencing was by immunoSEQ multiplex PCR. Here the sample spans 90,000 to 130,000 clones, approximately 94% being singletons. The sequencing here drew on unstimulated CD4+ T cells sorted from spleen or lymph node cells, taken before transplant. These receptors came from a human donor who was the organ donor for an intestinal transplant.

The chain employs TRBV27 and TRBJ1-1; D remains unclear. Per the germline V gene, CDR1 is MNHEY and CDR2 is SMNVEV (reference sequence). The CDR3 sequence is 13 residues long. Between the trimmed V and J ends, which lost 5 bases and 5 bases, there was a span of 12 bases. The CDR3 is CASSLGKWTEAFF. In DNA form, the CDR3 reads TGTGCCAGCAGTCTAGGGAAGTGGACTGAAGCTTTCTTT.

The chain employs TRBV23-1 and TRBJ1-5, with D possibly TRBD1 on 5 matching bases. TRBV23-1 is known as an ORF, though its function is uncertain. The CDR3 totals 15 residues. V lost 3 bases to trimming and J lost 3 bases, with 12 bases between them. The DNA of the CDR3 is TGCGCCAGCAGTCACCGACAGTTATTCAATCAGCCCCAGCATTTT. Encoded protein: CASSHRQLFNQPQHF.

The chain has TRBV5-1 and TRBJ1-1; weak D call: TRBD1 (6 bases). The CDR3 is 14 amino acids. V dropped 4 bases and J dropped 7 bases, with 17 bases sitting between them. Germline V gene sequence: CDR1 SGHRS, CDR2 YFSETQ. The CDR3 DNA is TGCGCCAGCAGCCCGGGACAAAATAAAATTGAAGCTTTCTTT. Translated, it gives CASSPGQNKIEAFF.

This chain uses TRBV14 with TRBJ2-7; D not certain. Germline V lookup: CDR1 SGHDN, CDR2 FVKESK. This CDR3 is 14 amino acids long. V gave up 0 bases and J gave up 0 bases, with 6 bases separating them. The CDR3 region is CASSQDLSSYEQYF. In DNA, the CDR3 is TGTGCCAGCAGCCAAGACCTTAGCTCCTACGAGCAGTACTTC.

Written as DNA, the CDR3 is TGTGCCAGCAGCCGCGGGGAGTCGGTCTACGAGCAGTACTTC. Its translation: CASSRGESVYEQYF. V gene TRBV7-2 combines with J gene TRBJ2-7; tentative D call: TRBD2 (6 bases). CDR3 length equals 14 residues. V was pared by 5 bases and J by 3 bases, with 14 bases between. Germline V gene sequence: CDR1 SGHTA, CDR2 FQGNSA.

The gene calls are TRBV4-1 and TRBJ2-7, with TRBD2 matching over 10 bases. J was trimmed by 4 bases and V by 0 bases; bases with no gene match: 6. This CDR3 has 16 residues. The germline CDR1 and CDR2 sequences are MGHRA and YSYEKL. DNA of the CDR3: TGCGCCAGCAGCCAAGATTTCCAGCGGGAGGGGTACGAGCAGTACTTC. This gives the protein CASSQDFQREGYEQYF.

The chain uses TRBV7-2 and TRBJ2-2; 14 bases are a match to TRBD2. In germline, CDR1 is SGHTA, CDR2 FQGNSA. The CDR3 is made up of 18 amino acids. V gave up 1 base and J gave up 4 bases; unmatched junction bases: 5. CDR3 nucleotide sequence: TGTGCCAGCAGCTTAGGACTAGCGGGAGGGCCGATCACCGGGGAGCTGTTTTTT. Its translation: CASSLGLAGGPITGELFF.

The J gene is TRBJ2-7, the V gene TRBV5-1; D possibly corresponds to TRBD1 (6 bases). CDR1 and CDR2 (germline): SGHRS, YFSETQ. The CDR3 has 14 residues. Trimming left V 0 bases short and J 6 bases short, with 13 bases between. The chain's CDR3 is CASSLVGRGSEQYF. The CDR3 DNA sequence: TGCGCCAGCAGCTTGGTGGGCAGGGGTTCCGAGCAGTACTTC.

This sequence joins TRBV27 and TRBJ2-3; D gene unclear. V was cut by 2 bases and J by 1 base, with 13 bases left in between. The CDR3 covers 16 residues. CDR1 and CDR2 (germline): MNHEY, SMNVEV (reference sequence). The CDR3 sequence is CASSLQSILGTDTQYF. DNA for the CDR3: TGTGCCAGCAGTTTACAAAGCATATTGGGCACAGATACGCAGTATTTT.

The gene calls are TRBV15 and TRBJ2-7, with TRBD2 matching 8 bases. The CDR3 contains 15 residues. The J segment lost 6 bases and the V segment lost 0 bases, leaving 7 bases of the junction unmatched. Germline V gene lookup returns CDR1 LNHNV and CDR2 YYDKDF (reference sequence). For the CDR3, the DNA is TGTGCCACCAGCAGAGATAGGAGCGGGAGCGGCGAGCAGTACTTC. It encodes CATSRDRSGSGEQYF.

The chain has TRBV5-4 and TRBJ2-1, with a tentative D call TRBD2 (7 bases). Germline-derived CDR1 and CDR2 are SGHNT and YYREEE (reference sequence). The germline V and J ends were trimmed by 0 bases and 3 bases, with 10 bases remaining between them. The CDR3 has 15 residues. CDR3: CASSLGGGGYNEQFF. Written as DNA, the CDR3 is TGTGCCAGCAGCTTGGGCGGGGGCGGCTACAATGAGCAGTTCTTC.

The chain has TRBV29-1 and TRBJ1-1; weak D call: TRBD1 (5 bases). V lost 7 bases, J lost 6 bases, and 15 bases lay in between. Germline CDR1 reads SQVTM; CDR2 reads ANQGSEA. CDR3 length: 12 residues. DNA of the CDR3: TGCAGCGGGAGGTTTGGGGCCCCTGAAGCTTTCTTT. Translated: CSGRFGAPEAFF.

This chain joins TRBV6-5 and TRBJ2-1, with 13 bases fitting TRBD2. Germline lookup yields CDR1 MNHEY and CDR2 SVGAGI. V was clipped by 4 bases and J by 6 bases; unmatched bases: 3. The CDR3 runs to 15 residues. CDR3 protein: CASSWGLAGLNEQFF. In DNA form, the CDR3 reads TGTGCCAGCAGTTGGGGACTAGCGGGACTCAATGAGCAGTTCTTC.

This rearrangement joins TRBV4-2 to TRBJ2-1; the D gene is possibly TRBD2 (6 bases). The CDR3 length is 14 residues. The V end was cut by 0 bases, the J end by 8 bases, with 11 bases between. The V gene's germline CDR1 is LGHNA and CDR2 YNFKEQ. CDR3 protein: CASSQEGGGHEQFF. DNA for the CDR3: TGTGCCAGCAGCCAAGAAGGCGGAGGGCATGAGCAGTTCTTC.

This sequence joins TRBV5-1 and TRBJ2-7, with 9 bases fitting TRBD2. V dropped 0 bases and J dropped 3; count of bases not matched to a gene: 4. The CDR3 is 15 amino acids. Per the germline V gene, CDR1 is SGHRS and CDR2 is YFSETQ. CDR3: CASSLGLADSYEQYF. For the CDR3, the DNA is TGCGCCAGCAGCTTGGGACTAGCGGACAGCTACGAGCAGTACTTC.

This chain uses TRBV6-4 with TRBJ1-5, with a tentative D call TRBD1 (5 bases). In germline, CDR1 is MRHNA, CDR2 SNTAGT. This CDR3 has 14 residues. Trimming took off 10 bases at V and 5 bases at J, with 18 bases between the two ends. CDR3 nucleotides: TGTGCCAATTCTACGGGACTCCTAGATCAGCCCCAGCATTTT. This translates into CANSTGLLDQPQHF.

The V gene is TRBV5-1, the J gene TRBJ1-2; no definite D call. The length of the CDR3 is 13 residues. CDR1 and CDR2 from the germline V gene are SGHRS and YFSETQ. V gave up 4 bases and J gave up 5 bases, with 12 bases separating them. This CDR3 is CASSPDREYGYTF. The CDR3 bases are TGCGCCAGCAGCCCGGACCGTGAATATGGCTACACCTTC.

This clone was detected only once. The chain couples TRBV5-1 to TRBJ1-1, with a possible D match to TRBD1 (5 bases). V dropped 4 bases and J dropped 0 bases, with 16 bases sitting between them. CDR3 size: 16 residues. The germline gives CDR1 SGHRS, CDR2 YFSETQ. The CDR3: CASSPTTTAMNTEAFF. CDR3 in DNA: TGCGCCAGCAGCCCCACCACGACAGCTATGAACACTGAAGCTTTCTTT.

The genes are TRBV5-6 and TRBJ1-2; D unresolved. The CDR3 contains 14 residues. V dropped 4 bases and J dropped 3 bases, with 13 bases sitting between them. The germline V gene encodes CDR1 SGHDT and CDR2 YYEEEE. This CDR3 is CASSPGRRDYGYTF. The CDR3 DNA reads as TGTGCCAGCAGCCCTGGACGGCGAGACTATGGCTACACCTTC.

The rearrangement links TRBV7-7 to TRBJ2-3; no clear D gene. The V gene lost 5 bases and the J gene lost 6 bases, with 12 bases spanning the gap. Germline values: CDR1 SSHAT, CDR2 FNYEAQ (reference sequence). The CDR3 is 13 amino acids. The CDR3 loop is CASSLSIADTQYF. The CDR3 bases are TGTGCCAGCAGCCTCTCCATTGCGGATACGCAGTATTTT.

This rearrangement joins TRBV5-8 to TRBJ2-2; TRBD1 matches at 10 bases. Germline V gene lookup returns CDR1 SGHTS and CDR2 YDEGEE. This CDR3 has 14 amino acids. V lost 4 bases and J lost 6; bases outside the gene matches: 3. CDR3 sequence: CASSLDRGAGELFF. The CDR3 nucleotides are TGTGCCAGCAGCCTGGACAGGGGGGCCGGGGAGCTGTTTTTT. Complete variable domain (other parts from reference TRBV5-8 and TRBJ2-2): EAGVTQSPTHLIKTRGQQATLRCSPISGHTSVYWYQQALGLGLQFLLWYDEGEERNRGNFPPRFSGRQFPNYSSELNVNALELEDSALYLCASSLDRGAGELFFGEGSRLTVL.

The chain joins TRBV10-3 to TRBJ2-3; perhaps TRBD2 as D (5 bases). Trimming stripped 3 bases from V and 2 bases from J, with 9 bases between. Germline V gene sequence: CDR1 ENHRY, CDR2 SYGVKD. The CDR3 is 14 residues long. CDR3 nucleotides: TGTGCCATCAGTGAACGGGGTTTCACAGATACGCAGTATTTT. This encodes CAISERGFTDTQYF.

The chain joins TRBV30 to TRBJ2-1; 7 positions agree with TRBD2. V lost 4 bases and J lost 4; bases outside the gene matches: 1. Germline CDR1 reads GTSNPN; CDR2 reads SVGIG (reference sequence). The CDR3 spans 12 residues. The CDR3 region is CAWTSGYNEQFF. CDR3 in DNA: TGTGCCTGGACTAGCGGATACAATGAGCAGTTCTTC.